The rows below give T cell receptor beta chains drawn from one sample of a study of identical twins. TCRdb redid the calling of the 5' RACE reads with MiXCR, one entry per CDR3 protein. The sample lists 450,000 to 650,000 distinct CDR3 sequences, around a tenth occurring once. Separately, the same data were catalogued under a study of yellow fever vaccine responses in identical twins.

The sequenced sample was PBMCs. The source of these receptors is a woman under 30 in good health. Each CDR3 is given with its conserved first and last residue. Fields, in order: V gene, clone size, J gene, D gene, CDR3 DNA, CDR3 protein. D genes are given only for firm matches. For some rows the clone size is stated as once, few or many, or as a class when expanded; others skip it.

>TRBV3-1|few|TRBJ2-5|TRBD1
TGTGCCAGCAGCCAAAGACAGGGGAGGGAGACCCAGTACTTC
CASSQRQGRETQYF
>TRBV13|-|TRBJ1-1|TRBD1
TGTGCCAGCAGCCCGGGGACAGGTGGGTCCTCTGAAGCTTTCTTT
CASSPGTGGSSEAFF
>TRBV28|-|TRBJ2-7|-
TGTGCCAGCAGTTTTTGGGAGCAAAACGAGCAGTACTTC
CASSFWEQNEQYF
>TRBV6-1|-|TRBJ2-6|TRBD2
TGTGCCAGCAGTGAAGTTAGGGCTAGCGGCGAACCCTTCTCTGGGGCCAACGTCCTGACTTTC
CASSEVRASGEPFSGANVLTF
>TRBV23-1|few|TRBJ2-1|TRBD1
TGCGCCAGTAGTCAATTGGTCAGGGGGTCCTCCAATGAGCAGTTCTTC
CASSQLVRGSSNEQFF
>TRBV12-3/TRBV12-4|-|TRBJ2-7|-
TGTGCCAGCACTCACACCGGGGCCAGCTCCTACGAGCAGTACTTC
CASTHTGASSYEQYF
>TRBV15|few|TRBJ2-5|TRBD2
TGTGCCACCAGCAGAGGACTGAATAGCGGGGGGCGCGAGACCCAGTACTTC
CATSRGLNSGGRETQYF
>TRBV7-2|few|TRBJ2-3|TRBD2
TGTGCCAGCAGCTCAGCGGCGGGGGGATGGGAGTATTTT
CASSSAAGGWEYF
>TRBV18|few|TRBJ2-5|-
TGTGCCAGCTCACCTATCCGGGGAGAAGAGACCCAGTACTTC
CASSPIRGEETQYF
>TRBV7-2|-|TRBJ1-1|-
TGTGCCAGCAGCTTCCACAGGGTGGGGTCTGAAGCTTTCTTT
CASSFHRVGSEAFF
>TRBV29-1|few|TRBJ2-7|-
TGCAGCGTTGAACAGGGCTCTGGCGAGCAGTACTTC
CSVEQGSGEQYF
>TRBV5-1|-|TRBJ2-2|-
TGCGCCAGCGGCTTTTTGGGCGGGACTCCGAACACCGGGGAGCTGTTTTTT
CASGFLGGTPNTGELFF
>TRBV12-3/TRBV12-4|many|TRBJ2-1|-
TGTGCCAGCAGTCGACGACTGATGAATGAGCAGTTCTTC
CASSRRLMNEQFF
>TRBV5-1|many|TRBJ1-1|-
TGCGCCAGCAGCTTGGAGATCCTGAACACTGAAGCTTTCTTT
CASSLEILNTEAFF
>TRBV3-1|-|TRBJ2-5|TRBD1
TGTGCCAGCAGCCAAGCCGGGACAGCTAAGACCCAGTACTTC
CASSQAGTAKTQYF
>TRBV7-9|few|TRBJ2-7|-
TGTGCCAGCAGCCCCACGGGGGCTGGGGAGCAGTACTTC
CASSPTGAGEQYF
>TRBV6-2/TRBV6-3|few|TRBJ2-2|TRBD1
TGTGCCAGCAGTTACACAGGGGGAACCGGGGAGCTGTTTTTT
CASSYTGGTGELFF
>TRBV3-1|-|TRBJ2-3|TRBD2
TGTGCCAGCAGCCAAGATGGAGGTAGCGGGGGCTTAGGGTCCACAGATACGCAGTATTTT
CASSQDGGSGGLGSTDTQYF
>TRBV6-5|few|TRBJ1-5|-
TGTGCCAGCAGTTCAACCAGGGAGGTTCAGCCCCAGCATTTT
CASSSTREVQPQHF
>TRBV7-9|many|TRBJ2-1|TRBD2
TGTGCCAGCAGCATAACGGGGGGGCGGGACAATGAGCAGTTCTTC
CASSITGGRDNEQFF
>TRBV12-3/TRBV12-4|few|TRBJ1-2|TRBD1
TGTGCCAGCAGTTGGGGGACAGGGACGACCTATGGCTACACCTTC
CASSWGTGTTYGYTF
>TRBV12-3/TRBV12-4|few|TRBJ2-7|TRBD2
TGTGCCAGCAGGAAGACTAGCGGGAGGGCGCAGTACTTC
CASRKTSGRAQYF
>TRBV11-2|many|TRBJ2-1|-
TGTGCCAGCAGCTTCGGACCGACTGGGGGCGAGCAGTTCTTC
CASSFGPTGGEQFF
>TRBV4-2|many|TRBJ1-2|TRBD1
TGTGCCAGCAGCCACGGAGGACAGGGGGAAACCTTC
CASSHGGQGETF
>TRBV27|many|TRBJ1-6|-
TGTGCCAGCAGTTTATTCGGACCGACGAATTCACCCCTCCACTTT
CASSLFGPTNSPLHF
>TRBV5-1|few|TRBJ2-7|-
TGCGCCAGCAGCTCGCCCCAGAGGGAGCAGTACTTC
CASSSPQREQYF
>TRBV24-1|-|TRBJ2-2|TRBD2
TGTGCCACCAGGACTAGCGGGGCTAGCGGGGAGCTGTTTTTT
CATRTSGASGELFF
>TRBV29-1|few|TRBJ2-3|TRBD2
TGCAGCGTTGACAGTCCTAGCGGGATTGGGGATACGCAGTATTTT
CSVDSPSGIGDTQYF
>TRBV5-6|-|TRBJ2-1|-
TGTGCCAGCAGCTTACCGTCGTCCGATGAGCAGTTCTTC
CASSLPSSDEQFF
>TRBV15|-|TRBJ2-1|TRBD1
TGTGCCACCTCGACCGGGACAGGTTACAATGAGCAGTTCTTC
CATSTGTGYNEQFF
>TRBV5-1|many|TRBJ2-3|TRBD2
TGCGCCAGCAGATTAACTAGCGGGGGGTTCACAGATACGCAGTATTTT
CASRLTSGGFTDTQYF
>TRBV29-1|-|TRBJ2-2|-
TGCAGCGTTGAAGCCAGGAACACCGGGGAGCTGTTTTTT
CSVEARNTGELFF